This T cell receptor (beta chain) was captured in a study of blood T cells in healthy people across ages. It was with a sample-barcoded 5' primer and a J-beta primer mix that a second PCR of about 6 to 11 cycles was run. TCRdb passed the 5' RACE reads through MiXCR, listing each CDR3 protein once. The sample shows some 670,000 distinct CDR3 sequences, about 50% of them seen only once. The individuals who served as donors were healthy Caucasians living in Russia, aged roughly 6 to 95. Germline V gives CDR1 SGHTA, CDR2 FQGNSA. V gave up 2 bases and J gave up 0 bases, with 8 bases separating them. The CDR3 runs to 16 residues.

The V gene is TRBV7-2, the J gene TRBJ1-6; D unclear. What was sequenced was blood. This receptor was identified in a woman of 80 years or more in good health. The CDR3 loop is CASSLMSSSYNSPLHF. CDR3 nucleotides: TGTGCCAGCAGCTTAATGAGCAGCTCCTATAATTCACCCCTCCACTTT.